The 27 T cell receptor beta chains given below trace back to one sample, sequenced in a study of cytomegalovirus exposure and HLA in healthy donors. Primers for the PCR totalled 60 Vbeta and 13 Jbeta. Sequencing was performed with immunoSEQ multiplex PCR; in TCRdb, only in-frame clones are kept and a portion is missing. The table has over 85,000 clones, around 77% seen once; the top ten hold less than 10%. Sequenced sample: PBMCs. The source is a female donor in good health and CMV-seronegative.

This clone was observed once. The rearrangement joins TRBV19 to TRBJ2-2; possibly TRBD2 for D (5 bases). Per the germline V gene, CDR1 is LNHDA and CDR2 is SQIVND (reference sequence). The V end lost 7 bases, the J end lost 7 bases, and 7 bases lay between the germline ends. The CDR3 contains 11 residues. CDR3 in amino acids: CASTGVGELFF. The DNA of the CDR3 is TGTGCCAGTACCGGGGTCGGGGAGCTGTTTTTT.

This clone was counted a single time. The chain recombines TRBV7-2 with TRBJ2-6; 9 nucleotides align to TRBD1. The germline V gene has CDR1 SGHTA and CDR2 FQGNSA. The CDR3 spans 19 residues. V shed 4 bases and J 0 bases; nucleotides not matched to a gene: 10. CDR3 DNA sequence: TGTGCCAGCAGCTCCCAGACAGGGGGTTTTTCCTCTGGGGCCAACGTCCTGACTTTC. Amino acids: CASSSQTGGFSSGANVLTF.

J is TRBJ1-3 and V is TRBV5-1, with D possibly matching TRBD1 (6 bases). Trimming shortened V by 4 bases and J by 0 bases, and 14 bases separated the two germline ends. CDR3 length: 16 residues. Germline V gene sequence: CDR1 SGHRS, CDR2 YFSETQ. CDR3 DNA sequence: TGCGCCAGCAGCCTGACGACAGGCAACTCTGGAAACACCATATATTTT. This sequence encodes CASSLTTGNSGNTIYF. Variable domain in full (rest from reference TRBV5-1 and TRBJ1-3): KAGVTQTPRYLIKTRGQQVTLSCSPISGHRSVSWYQQTPGQGLQFLFEYFSETQRNKGNFPGRFSGRQFSNSRSEMNVSTLELGDSALYLCASSLTTGNSGNTIYFGEGSWLTVV.

The rearrangement uses TRBV15 and TRBJ1-4; 12 nucleotides agree with TRBD1. There are 15 residues in the CDR3. V lost 4 bases and J lost 8; bases outside the gene matches: 5. Per the germline V gene, CDR1 is LNHNV and CDR2 is YYDKDF (reference sequence). The CDR3 sequence is CATSTHGTGGEKLFF. The CDR3 region has the DNA TGTGCCACCAGCACCCATGGGACAGGGGGCGAAAAACTGTTTTTT. Full variable domain (rest looked up from reference TRBV15 and TRBJ1-4): DAMVIQNPRYQVTQFGKPVTLSCSQTLNHNVMYWYQQKSSQAPKLLFHYYDKDFNNEADTPDNFQSRRPNTSFCFLDIRSPGLGDTAMYLCATSTHGTGGEKLFFGSGTQLSVL.

A few counts support this clone. The CDR3 DNA reads TGCGCCAGCAGCCAAGATACGGGAGGCGAGCAGTACTTC. Translated, it gives CASSQDTGGEQYF. J is TRBJ2-7 and V is TRBV4-1; the match to TRBD2 covers 7 bases. Germline assignment: CDR1 MGHRA and CDR2 YSYEKL. V shed 0 bases and J 6 bases; nucleotides not matched to a gene: 2. The CDR3 is 13 residues long.

The chain links TRBV19 to TRBJ1-1, with a weak D call TRBD1 (6 bases). CDR1 LNHDA and CDR2 SQIVND come from the germline V gene (reference sequence). CDR3 length: 14 amino acids. V lost 6 bases, J lost 3 bases, and 14 bases lay in between. The CDR3 reads CASSPRQVYTEAFF. The CDR3 DNA follows: TGTGCCAGTAGCCCTAGACAGGTGTACACTGAAGCTTTCTTT.

This clone showed up just a few times. The V call is TRBV5-8, the J call TRBJ1-1, with D possibly TRBD1 on 6 matching bases. The CDR3 consists of 15 residues. The germline CDR1 and CDR2 sequences are SGHTS and YDEGEE. The germline V and J ends were trimmed by 4 bases and 1 base, with 14 bases remaining between them. The CDR3 spells CASSTLQGANTEAFF. CDR3 in DNA: TGTGCCAGCAGCACATTACAGGGCGCGAACACTGAAGCTTTCTTT. The complete variable domain, with remaining parts taken from reference TRBV5-8 and TRBJ1-1, reads EAGVTQSPTHLIKTRGQQATLRCSPISGHTSVYWYQQALGLGLQFLLWYDEGEERNRGNFPPRFSGRQFPNYSSELNVNALELEDSALYLCASSTLQGANTEAFFGQGTRLTVV.

CDR3 amino acids: CASSQDSASGQETQYF. The DNA of the CDR3 is TGCGCCAGCAGCCAAGATAGCGCTAGCGGTCAGGAGACCCAGTACTTC. This chain links TRBV4-3 with TRBJ2-5; TRBD2 agrees at 7 bases. Trimming took 0 bases from V and 5 from J; bases not matched to a gene: 9. CDR1 LGHNA and CDR2 YSLEER come from the germline V gene. CDR3 length: 16 residues.

This chain uses TRBV7-3 with TRBJ2-7; TRBD2 agrees at 7 bases. Unmatched junction bases numbered 6, after V lost 2 bases and J lost 5 bases. Germline CDR1 and CDR2: SGHTA and FQGTGA. The CDR3 sequence is 14 residues long. CDR3 coding DNA: TGTGCCAGCAGCTTAGACCCTAGCGGTAACGAGCAGTACTTC. Translating it yields CASSLDPSGNEQYF.

A word on this clone: At the DNA level, this CDR3 is encoded by other sequences in the same sample as well. This chain joins TRBV6-6 and TRBJ1-5; 9 nucleotides match TRBD1. The ends lost 5 bases at V and 0 bases at J; junction bases unmatched: 5. CDR3 size: 16 residues. CDR1 and CDR2 from the germline V gene are MNHNY and SVGAGI (reference sequence). CDR3 coding DNA: TGTGCCAGCAGTAAACAGGACAGGGGTAGCAATCAGCCCCAGCATTTT. This sequence encodes CASSKQDRGSNQPQHF.

The rearrangement uses TRBV5-6 and TRBJ2-7; no clear D gene. V lost 4 bases and J lost 7, with 12 bases in between. Germline CDR1 is SGHDT and CDR2 is YYEEEE. The CDR3 is 12 amino acids. CDR3 region: CASSLNTEEQYF. The DNA for the CDR3 is TGTGCCAGCAGCCTCAATACGGAGGAGCAGTACTTC.

The rearrangement uses TRBV4-3 and TRBJ2-1; 8 nucleotides line up with TRBD2. The ends lost 1 base at V and 4 bases at J; junction bases unmatched: 6. CDR1 LGHNA and CDR2 YSLEER come from the germline V gene. The CDR3 has 16 residues. The CDR3 nucleotides are TGCGCCAGCAGCCAAGGGCGGGCTAGCGGGTACAATGAGCAGTTCTTC. This encodes CASSQGRASGYNEQFF.

J is TRBJ1-2 and V is TRBV4-1, with TRBD1 matching 7 bases. Germline loops: CDR1 MGHRA, CDR2 YSYEKL. CDR3 length: 15 residues. The V and J ends lost 0 bases and 3 bases, in that order; junction bases with no gene match: 4. The CDR3 DNA reads TGCGCCAGCAGCCAAGAATTCCAGGGGGACTATGGCTACACCTTC. It yields the protein CASSQEFQGDYGYTF.

This chain connects TRBV9 to TRBJ1-2, with D hard to call. CDR1 is SGDLS, CDR2 YYNGEE, per germline. With 7 bases removed from V and 8 bases from J, the gap between germline ends came to 18 bases. The length of the CDR3 is 13 residues. The CDR3 sequence: CASSGLPAAGYTF. DNA of the CDR3: TGTGCCAGCTCAGGACTCCCGGCGGCGGGCTACACCTTC.

This sequence joins TRBV7-2 and TRBJ2-5, with 14 bases identical to TRBD2. With V trimmed by 7 bases and J by 5 bases, 15 bases remained unmatched. Germline V gives CDR1 SGHTA, CDR2 FQGNSA. CDR3 length: 18 residues. The CDR3 loop reads CASTLVATSGRAGETQYF. CDR3 sequence (DNA): TGTGCCAGCACCCTAGTAGCGACTAGCGGGAGGGCTGGTGAGACCCAGTACTTC.

J is TRBJ1-2 and V is TRBV27; unclear D gene. The CDR3 has 14 amino acids. Germline V CDR1 and CDR2: MNHEY, SMNVEV (reference sequence). Trimming pared 6 bases from V and 4 bases from J, leaving 15 bases between. This chain's CDR3 is CASRGSSEVYGYTF. CDR3 bases: TGTGCCAGCAGGGGGTCCTCGGAGGTCTATGGCTACACCTTC.

This chain uses TRBV27 with TRBJ2-7; 10 bases fit TRBD1. V dropped 4 bases and J dropped 2; count of bases not matched to a gene: 5. Germline CDR1 and CDR2: MNHEY and SMNVEV (reference sequence). The CDR3 is 15 amino acids. This chain's CDR3 is CASSSPGTGAYEQYF. The CDR3, as DNA: TGTGCCAGCAGTTCTCCCGGGACAGGGGCCTACGAGCAGTACTTC.

The rearrangement joins TRBV5-6 to TRBJ1-5, with D unclear. V was pared by 2 bases and J by 6 bases, with 9 bases between. Germline V gene lookup returns CDR1 SGHDT and CDR2 YYEEEE. This CDR3 has 13 amino acids. The CDR3 is CASSFGRGQPQHF. DNA of the CDR3: TGTGCCAGCAGCTTTGGACGGGGTCAGCCCCAGCATTTT.

The chain combines TRBV7-9 with TRBJ2-7; D is possibly TRBD1 (7 bases). This CDR3 contains 14 residues. V lost 2 bases, J lost 3 bases, and 11 bases lay in between. CDR1 is SEHNR and CDR2 is FQNEAQ in the germline V gene (reference sequence). The CDR3 region is CASSLRRGDYEQYF. The CDR3 bases are TGTGCCAGCAGCTTACGCAGGGGGGACTACGAGCAGTACTTC. Using reference TRBV7-9 and TRBJ2-7 for the parts outside the CDR3, the full variable domain is DTGVSQNPRHKITKRGQNVTFRCDPISEHNRLYWYRQTLGQGPEFLTYFQNEAQLEKSRLLSDRFSAERPKGSFSTLEIQRTEQGDSAMYLCASSLRRGDYEQYFGPGTRLTVT.

The chain links TRBV19 to TRBJ2-1; 8 positions match TRBD1. J lost 8 bases, V lost 4 bases, and 4 bases had no gene match. The V gene's germline CDR1 is LNHDA and CDR2 SQIVND (reference sequence). This CDR3 is built from 13 residues. CDR3 DNA sequence: TGTGCCAGTAGTAGGACAGGGTGGTATGAGCAGTTCTTC. It yields the protein CASSRTGWYEQFF. Using reference TRBV19 and TRBJ2-1 for the parts outside the CDR3, the full variable domain is DGGITQSPKYLFRKEGQNVTLSCEQNLNHDAMYWYRQDPGQGLRLIYYSQIVNDFQKGDIAEGYSVSREKKESFPLTVTSAQKNPTAFYLCASSRTGWYEQFFGPGTRLTVL.

The count of this clone is one. This chain links TRBV7-8 with TRBJ1-5; tentative D call: TRBD1 (6 bases). In germline, CDR1 is SGHVS, CDR2 FQNEAQ. With 2 bases removed from V and 3 bases from J, the gap between germline ends came to 20 bases. There are 18 residues in the CDR3. The CDR3 reads CASSLIFGGADLNQPQHF. CDR3 sequence (DNA): TGTGCCAGCAGCTTAATCTTCGGGGGGGCGGATCTCAATCAGCCCCAGCATTTT.

The chain uses TRBV18 and TRBJ1-5, with 8 nucleotides matching TRBD1. This CDR3 is built from 14 residues. Germline V gives CDR1 KGHSH, CDR2 LQKENI. V gave up 6 bases and J gave up 7 bases; unmatched junction bases: 8. The CDR3 protein is CASSSDRGRQPQHF. The CDR3 DNA follows: TGTGCCAGCTCGTCCGACAGGGGTAGGCAGCCCCAGCATTTT.

The chain couples TRBV4-2 to TRBJ2-1; TRBD2 agrees at 10 bases. The V segment lost 3 bases and the J segment 7 bases; nucleotides outside the gene matches: 6. Germline loops: CDR1 LGHNA, CDR2 YNFKEQ. The CDR3 spans 15 residues. In DNA, the CDR3 is TGTGCCAGCAGCCAGAGCGGGGGGGCCGGAAATGAGCAGTTCTTC. Encoded protein: CASSQSGGAGNEQFF.

This sequence joins TRBV25-1 and TRBJ1-5; possibly TRBD1 for D (6 bases). The germline V gene has CDR1 MGHDK and CDR2 SYGVNS. Trimming stripped 5 bases from V and 0 bases from J, with 8 bases between. This CDR3 contains 14 residues. CDR3 DNA: TGTGCCAGCAGTACAGGGTATAGCAATCAGCCCCAGCATTTT. Protein: CASSTGYSNQPQHF.

This chain joins TRBV7-9 and TRBJ1-2, with 11 bases identical to TRBD1. The J segment lost 2 bases and the V segment lost 2 bases, leaving 4 bases of the junction unmatched. The CDR3 spans 16 residues. The germline gives CDR1 SEHNR, CDR2 FQNEAQ (reference sequence). CDR3 sequence: CASSLPGQGGNYGYTF. The CDR3 DNA reads TGTGCCAGCAGCTTACCGGGACAGGGGGGGAACTATGGCTACACCTTC.

V gene TRBV5-4 combines with J gene TRBJ2-3; 7 bases are a match to TRBD2. The CDR3 is made up of 14 amino acids. CDR1 is SGHNT and CDR2 is YYREEE in the germline V gene (reference sequence). V lost 3 bases and J lost 4; bases outside the gene matches: 5. In DNA form, the CDR3 reads TGTGCCAGCAGCTCAACCACTAGCGCAGATACGCAGTATTTT. Residues: CASSSTTSADTQYF.

The chain employs TRBV6-6 and TRBJ2-2; possibly TRBD2 for D (6 bases). Germline CDR1 MNHNY, CDR2 SVGAGI (reference sequence). Deletions cut 3 bases from V and 2 bases from J, with 10 bases between. There are 15 residues in the CDR3. This chain's CDR3 is CASSYLGLNTGELFF. The DNA for the CDR3 is TGTGCCAGCAGTTATCTGGGACTTAACACCGGGGAGCTGTTTTTT.